Following are 27 T cell receptor beta chains from one sample sequenced in a study of blood T cell repertoires in COVID-19. Clones were sequenced by immunoSEQ multiplex PCR, and TCRdb holds only the in-frame ones, with some missing. This table holds 80,000 to 100,000 clones, around 82% found once. The sequenced sample was peripheral blood. These receptors all stem from a man in his sixties or seventies with active or convalescent COVID-19.

The gene calls are TRBV18 and TRBJ1-1; possibly TRBD1 for D (5 bases). The V gene lost 5 bases and the J gene lost 4 bases, with 14 bases spanning the gap. The CDR3 is 14 residues long. Germline loops: CDR1 KGHSH, CDR2 LQKENI. CDR3 region: CASSGQGGGTEAFF. In DNA form, the CDR3 reads TGTGCCAGCTCAGGGCAGGGAGGAGGCACTGAAGCTTTCTTT.

This clone occurred once. This chain joins TRBV2 and TRBJ1-2; 8 bases agree with TRBD1. Germline V lookup: CDR1 SNHLY, CDR2 FYNNEI. J gave up 8 bases and V 1 base, and 15 bases lay outside the gene matches. CDR3 length: 17 amino acids. The CDR3 is CASSEVWGQADRRGYTF. In DNA form, the CDR3 reads TGTGCCAGCAGTGAAGTATGGGGACAGGCAGACCGTCGGGGCTACACCTTC.

The chain couples TRBV5-1 to TRBJ2-3, with TRBD2 matching 7 bases. Trimming at V came to 4 bases and at J to 2 bases, leaving 7 bases not matched to a gene. Germline V gene sequence: CDR1 SGHRS, CDR2 YFSETQ. This CDR3 is 15 amino acids long. The CDR3 coding sequence is TGCGCCAGCAGCGACCCGGGGGGTCACACAGATACGCAGTATTTT. Encoded protein: CASSDPGGHTDTQYF. Based on the CDR3 plus reference TRBV5-1 and TRBJ2-3, the full variable domain is KAGVTQTPRYLIKTRGQQVTLSCSPISGHRSVSWYQQTPGQGLQFLFEYFSETQRNKGNFPGRFSGRQFSNSRSEMNVSTLELGDSALYLCASSDPGGHTDTQYFGPGTRLTVL.

Points on this clone: At one end the junction does not follow the germline gene, possibly because of a read error. V usage is TRBV7-7 and J usage is TRBJ2-2, with D maybe TRBD1 (6 bases). This CDR3 comprises 15 residues. The germline V gene encodes CDR1 SSHAT and CDR2 FNYEAQ (reference sequence). This CDR3 is CASRSGQPNTGELFF. CDR3 nucleotide sequence: TGTGCTAGCAGATCCGGACAGCCTAACACCGGGGAGCTGTTTTTT.

This clone showed up just a few times. The rearrangement uses TRBV11-3 and TRBJ2-1, with 7 positions matching TRBD1. Per the germline V gene, CDR1 is SGHNT and CDR2 is YENEEA. The length of the CDR3 is 16 residues. The junction had 7 bases not matched to a gene; V was cut back by 3 bases and J by 2 bases. The CDR3 sequence: CASSFNRGVTYNEQFF. In nucleotides, the CDR3 is TGTGCCAGCAGCTTCAACAGGGGCGTCACCTACAATGAGCAGTTCTTC. Looking up the rest from reference TRBV11-3 and TRBJ2-1 gives the full variable domain: EAGVVQSPRYKIIEKKQPVAFWCNPISGHNTLYWYLQNLGQGPELLIRYENEEAVDDSQLPKDRFSAERLKGVDSTLKIQPAELGDSAVYLCASSFNRGVTYNEQFFGPGTRLTVL.

The chain carries TRBV10-3 and TRBJ1-6; 8 positions match TRBD1. The V gene's germline CDR1 is ENHRY and CDR2 SYGVKD. The CDR3 extends over 14 amino acids. V lost 10 bases, J lost 10 bases, and 12 bases stayed unmatched. The DNA of the CDR3 is TGTGCCACCAAACGGACAGGGCTAGAATCACCCCTCCACTTT. Its protein is CATKRTGLESPLHF.

The genes are TRBV6-2 or TRBV6-3 and TRBJ2-1, with 9 positions matching TRBD2. This CDR3 contains 16 residues. Per germline, CDR1 MNHEY and CDR2 SVGEGT. V lost 1 base to trimming and J lost 3 bases; unmatched junction nucleotides: 4. CDR3 nucleotides: TGTGCCAGCAGTTACTTCGTTAGCGGGGGCTACAATGAGCAGTTCTTC. As protein: CASSYFVSGGYNEQFF.

The rearrangement uses TRBV14 and TRBJ1-6, with a tentative D call TRBD1 (6 bases). The CDR3 runs to 15 residues. The germline gives CDR1 SGHDN, CDR2 FVKESK. The germline V and J ends were trimmed by 4 bases and 4 bases, with 11 bases remaining between them. The CDR3 reads CASSLGTLYNSPLHF. The DNA of the CDR3 is TGTGCCAGCAGCCTGGGGACACTTTATAATTCACCCCTCCACTTT.

This clone appeared a single time. The rearrangement links TRBV13 to TRBJ1-5; a possible D gene is TRBD1 (6 bases). Between the trimmed V and J ends, which lost 4 bases and 6 bases, there was a span of 13 bases. The CDR3 sequence is 14 residues long. The germline gives CDR1 PRHDT, CDR2 FYEKMQ (reference sequence). CDR3 region: CASSYGQGPQPQHF. The CDR3, as DNA: TGTGCCAGCAGCTATGGTCAGGGGCCTCAGCCCCAGCATTTT. Looking up the rest from reference TRBV13 and TRBJ1-5 gives the full variable domain: AAGVIQSPRHLIKEKRETATLKCYPIPRHDTVYWYQQGPGQDPQFLISFYEKMQSDKGSIPDRFSAQQFSDYHSELNMSSLELGDSALYFCASSYGQGPQPQHFGDGTRLSIL.

The rearrangement uses TRBV6-2 or TRBV6-3 and TRBJ1-1; a possible D gene is TRBD1 (5 bases). Germline V gives CDR1 MNHEY, CDR2 SVGEGT. Trimming left V 1 base short and J 9 bases short, with 21 bases between. The CDR3 extends over 16 amino acids. CDR3 residues: CASSYYDVGEGGKAFF. The CDR3 bases are TGTGCCAGCAGTTACTACGACGTAGGGGAGGGTGGGAAAGCTTTCTTT.

The chain combines TRBV6-5 with TRBJ2-5, with TRBD2 matching 12 bases. Germline V lookup: CDR1 MNHEY, CDR2 SVGAGI. The CDR3 has 15 amino acids. Trimming took 6 bases from V and 3 from J; bases not matched to a gene: 5. CDR3 in amino acids: CASSTGLAGKETQYF. CDR3 nucleotide sequence: TGTGCCAGCAGCACCGGACTAGCGGGGAAAGAGACCCAGTACTTC.

The chain links TRBV10-3 to TRBJ2-3; D remains unclear. The germline CDR1 and CDR2 sequences are ENHRY and SYGVKD. The CDR3 runs 14 residues. The V end was cut by 4 bases, the J end by 0 bases, with 8 bases between. The CDR3 reads CAISGGSSTDTQYF. As DNA, the CDR3 is TGTGCCATCAGTGGCGGCTCAAGCACAGATACGCAGTATTTT.

This sequence joins TRBV6-5 and TRBJ1-4; D perhaps matches TRBD1 (5 bases). The germline CDR1 and CDR2 sequences are MNHEY and SVGAGI. With 0 bases removed from V and 8 bases from J, the gap between germline ends came to 13 bases. There are 15 residues in the CDR3. In nucleotides, the CDR3 is TGTGCCAGCAGTTACTCTGGAGGGGAGTGGGAAAAACTGTTTTTT. It codes for CASSYSGGEWEKLFF.

The chain combines TRBV14 with TRBJ2-7; D gene uncertain. The CDR3 loop spans 12 amino acids. Germline CDR1 is SGHDN and CDR2 is FVKESK. The V and J ends lost 3 bases and 8 bases respectively, with 11 bases between them. CDR3 nucleotides: TGTGCCAGCAGCCACGATCTGGGCAAGCAGTACTTC. Encoded protein: CASSHDLGKQYF.

V and J are TRBV24-1 and TRBJ1-2; no firm D call. The CDR3 length is 16 residues. Trimming took off 0 bases at V and 9 bases at J, with 19 bases between the two ends. Germline V gene lookup returns CDR1 KGHDR and CDR2 SFDVKD. CDR3 protein: CATSDLPVKGDFCYTF. CDR3 coding DNA: TGTGCCACCAGTGATTTGCCGGTAAAGGGAGACTTTTGCTACACCTTC.

The CDR3 DNA reads as TGTGCCAGCGGAGTCGGGGGATTTGCCGAAAAACTGTTTTTT. Amino acids: CASGVGGFAEKLFF. The gene calls are TRBV6-5 and TRBJ1-4; tentatively, D is TRBD1 (5 bases). Germline CDR1 reads MNHEY; CDR2 reads SVGAGI. CDR3 length equals 14 residues. Trimming pared 8 bases from V and 8 bases from J, leaving 18 bases between.

This rearrangement joins TRBV21-1 to TRBJ2-3; the D call in the table, TRBD2, was not verified against the DNA. TRBV21-1 is a recognized pseudogene. The CDR3 is made up of 18 amino acids. The CDR3 protein is CASSNEAGISATTDTQYF. The CDR3 DNA follows: TGTGCCAGCAGCAACGAAGCCGGGATTAGCGCTACCACAGATACGCAGTATTTT.

The V gene is TRBV21-1, the J gene TRBJ1-5. TRBV21-1 is labeled a pseudogene. This CDR3 has 17 residues. The CDR3 loop is CASRMAVLEWSNQPQHF. The CDR3, as DNA: TGTGCCAGCAGGATGGCGGTGTTAGAATGGAGCAATCAGCCCCAGCATTTT.

In DNA form, the CDR3 reads TGTGCCAGCAGCACCGGGACAGGGACCGGGGAGCTGTTTTTT. This encodes CASSTGTGTGELFF. This chain connects TRBV11-3 to TRBJ2-2, with 9 bases aligning to TRBD1. Germline CDR1 is SGHNT and CDR2 is YENEEA. With V trimmed by 5 bases and J by 5 bases, 3 bases remained unmatched. The CDR3 is 14 residues long.

The CDR3 nucleotides are TGTGCCAGCAGCCGATTCGCCACCCAGATCACAGATACGCAGTATTTT. Its translation is CASSRFATQITDTQYF. This sequence joins TRBV27 and TRBJ2-3; no reliable D call. Trimming shortened V by 6 bases and J by 2 bases, and 18 bases separated the two germline ends. The CDR3 runs to 16 residues. Germline V CDR1 and CDR2: MNHEY, SMNVEV (reference sequence).

This clone was found once. The CDR3 here is CASSLYRSTDTQYF. The DNA for the CDR3 is TGTGCCAGCAGTCTATACAGGAGCACAGATACGCAGTATTTT. V is TRBV27 and J is TRBJ2-3; possibly TRBD1 for D (5 bases). V gave up 5 bases and J gave up 0 bases, with 9 bases separating them. Germline lookup yields CDR1 MNHEY and CDR2 SMNVEV (reference sequence). The CDR3 loop spans 14 amino acids.

This clone was picked up a small number of times. The chain joins TRBV19 to TRBJ2-2; TRBD1 matches 7 bases. J lost 0 bases, V lost 4 bases, and 5 bases had no gene match. From germline, CDR1 is LNHDA and CDR2 SQIVND (reference sequence). CDR3 length: 16 amino acids. CDR3 protein: CASSKGRGPNTGELFF. The CDR3 coding sequence is TGTGCCAGTAGTAAGGGTAGGGGGCCGAACACCGGGGAGCTGTTTTTT.

This chain uses TRBV14 with TRBJ1-4, with TRBD1 identical over 7 bases. The germline V gene has CDR1 SGHDN and CDR2 FVKESK. J lost 7 bases, V lost 2 bases, and 10 bases had no gene match. The length of the CDR3 is 16 residues. The CDR3 DNA reads as TGTGCCAGCAGCCAAAACCCGGACAGGTTTGGTGAAAAACTGTTTTTT. Encoded protein: CASSQNPDRFGEKLFF.

J is TRBJ1-2 and V is TRBV15, with 9 bases aligning to TRBD1. V was pared by 3 bases and J by 5 bases, with 10 bases of the junction left unmatched. The CDR3 covers 16 residues. CDR1 and CDR2 (germline): LNHNV, YYDKDF (reference sequence). CDR3 nucleotides: TGTGCCACCAGCAGGGACCGGGACAGGGTGGTTTATGGCTACACCTTC. Residues: CATSRDRDRVVYGYTF.

This clone was picked up one time. The chain is built from TRBV6-1 and TRBJ1-6; 7 positions match TRBD1. The trim removed 2 bases at V and 9 bases at J, leaving 10 bases unmatched. The germline CDR1 and CDR2 sequences are MNHNS and SASEGT. The CDR3 totals 16 residues. This CDR3 reads CASSEQAGGSGSPLHF. The CDR3 DNA reads TGTGCCAGCAGTGAACAGGCAGGGGGATCCGGTTCACCCCTCCACTTT.

The chain is built from TRBV10-1 and TRBJ2-4; possible D gene TRBD1, 5 bases. The germline V gene has CDR1 WNHNN and CDR2 SYGVQD (reference sequence). The V end lost 10 bases, the J end lost 0 bases, and 13 bases lay between the germline ends. The CDR3 is 14 amino acids. CDR3 DNA sequence: TGCGCCACATCCTCCCAGGGAGCCAAAAACATTCAGTACTTC. Its translation is CATSSQGAKNIQYF.

The rearrangement joins TRBV1 to TRBJ1-2; the tabulated D call, TRBD1, remains unverified against the DNA. TRBV1 is deemed a pseudogene. This CDR3 is 13 amino acids long. CDR3 in DNA: TGCACCAGCAGCGGACAGGTCCTCTATGGCTACACCTTC. Protein: CTSSGQVLYGYTF.